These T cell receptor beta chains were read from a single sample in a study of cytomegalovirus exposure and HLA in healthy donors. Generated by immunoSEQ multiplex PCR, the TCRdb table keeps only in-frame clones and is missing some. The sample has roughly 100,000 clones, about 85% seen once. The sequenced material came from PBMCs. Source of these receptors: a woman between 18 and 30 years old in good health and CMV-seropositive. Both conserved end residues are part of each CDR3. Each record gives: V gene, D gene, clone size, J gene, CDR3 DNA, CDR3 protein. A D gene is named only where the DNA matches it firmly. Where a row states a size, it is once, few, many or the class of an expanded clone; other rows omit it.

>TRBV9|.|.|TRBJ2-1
TGTGCCAGCAGAAGAGAGAGCTCCTACAATGAGCAGTTCTTC
CASRRESSYNEQFF
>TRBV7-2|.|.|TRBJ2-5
TGTGCCAGCAGCTTACGCGTCCAAGAGACCCAGTACTTC
CASSLRVQETQYF
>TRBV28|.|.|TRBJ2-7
TGTGCCAGCAGTTTACAGGGAAGCAACTACGAGCAGTACTTC
CASSLQGSNYEQYF
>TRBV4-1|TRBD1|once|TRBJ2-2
TGCGCCAGCAGCCGATCCGGGACAGGGGGCACCGGGGAGCTGTTTTTT
CASSRSGTGGTGELFF
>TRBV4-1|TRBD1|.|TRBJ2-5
TGCGCCAGCAGCCACCCTCGGGACAGGGGTAAGGGGAAAGAGACCCAGTACTTC
CASSHPRDRGKGKETQYF
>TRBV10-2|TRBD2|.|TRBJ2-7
TGCGCCAGCAGTGGGAGTAGCGGGGACGCCTACGAGCAGTACTTC
CASSGSSGDAYEQYF
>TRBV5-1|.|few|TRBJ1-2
TGCGCCAGCAGCTTGGGGGCAGGGTTTGGCTACACCTTC
CASSLGAGFGYTF
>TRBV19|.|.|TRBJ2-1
TGTGCCAGTAGACTCCCGCATTTGGATGAGCAGTTCTTC
CASRLPHLDEQFF
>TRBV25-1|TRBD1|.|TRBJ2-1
TGTGCCAGCTCCAGGGACAGGGGCCCCTACAATGAGCAGTTCTTC
CASSRDRGPYNEQFF
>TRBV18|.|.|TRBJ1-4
TGTGCCAGCTCACCCGGAGGCGGTAATGAAAAACTGTTTTTT
CASSPGGGNEKLFF
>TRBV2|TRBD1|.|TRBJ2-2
TGTGCCAGCAGTGAGGGACAGCCGAACACCGGGGAGCTGTTTTTT
CASSEGQPNTGELFF
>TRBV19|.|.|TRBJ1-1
TGTGCCAGTAGTTCACAACAGGAGGGGAACACTGAAGCTTTCTTT
CASSSQQEGNTEAFF
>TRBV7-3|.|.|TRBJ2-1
TGTGCCAGCAGCTTCGGTAGCTCCTACAATGAGCAGTTCTTC
CASSFGSSYNEQFF
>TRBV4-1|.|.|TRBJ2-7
TGCGCCAGCAGCCAAGTCCTCAGGTCCTACGAGCAGTACTTC
CASSQVLRSYEQYF
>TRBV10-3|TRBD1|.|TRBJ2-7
TGTGCCACCACGGACAGGGTTGGGAGCTCCTACGAGCAGTACTTC
CATTDRVGSSYEQYF
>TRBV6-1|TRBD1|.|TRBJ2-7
TGTGCCAGCGGACAGGGTGGAACCTACGAGCAGTACTTC
CASGQGGTYEQYF